Listed here are 29 T cell receptor beta chains from one sample, sequenced in a study of T cells in localized non-small cell lung cancer. TCRdb's table, derived via immunoSEQ multiplex PCR, lists solely in-frame clones and lacks some. The data show some 30,000 clones, about 89% seen once. The sequencing here drew on peripheral blood, taken before any cancer treatment. The source of these receptors is a female donor of 60 years or more with stage I lung adenocarcinoma.

As regards this clone: Other nucleotide sequences in the sample specify the same CDR3. V gene TRBV30 combines with J gene TRBJ2-1; 10 positions agree with TRBD2. The CDR3 totals 15 residues. The V gene's germline CDR1 is GTSNPN and CDR2 SVGIG (reference sequence). V was clipped by 0 bases and J by 3 bases; unmatched bases: 2. CDR3: CAWSVRTSGYNEQFF. The CDR3 DNA reads TGTGCCTGGAGTGTAAGGACTAGCGGCTACAATGAGCAGTTCTTC.

This chain joins TRBV2 and TRBJ1-2; 7 nucleotides align to TRBD1. The germline V gene has CDR1 SNHLY and CDR2 FYNNEI. The V gene end was trimmed by 4 bases and the J gene end by 4 bases; junction bases not matched to a gene: 6. The CDR3 runs 14 residues. Here the CDR3 DNA reads TGTGCCAGCAGTGGGGACAGCTTTCTCTATGGCTACACCTTC. Its translation is CASSGDSFLYGYTF.

V is TRBV10-2 and J is TRBJ1-1; TRBD1 matches 7 bases. There are 15 residues in the CDR3. CDR1 and CDR2 from the germline V gene are WSHSY and SAAADI. V lost 5 bases to trimming and J lost 1 base; unmatched junction nucleotides: 7. The CDR3 DNA follows: TGCGCCAGCAGTCTTGAGCAGGGGGGGAACACTGAAGCTTTCTTT. This translates into CASSLEQGGNTEAFF.

The V call is TRBV15, the J call TRBJ2-2, with D uncertain. CDR1 is LNHNV and CDR2 is YYDKDF in the germline V gene (reference sequence). V lost 0 bases and J lost 0, with 8 bases in between. The CDR3 length is 16 residues. The CDR3 coding sequence is TGTGCCACCAGCAGAGAGACGGCTGCGAACACCGGGGAGCTGTTTTTT. Its protein product is CATSRETAANTGELFF.

This clone occurred once. V is TRBV19 and J is TRBJ2-1; 8 bases are shared with TRBD2. Germline lookup yields CDR1 LNHDA and CDR2 SQIVND (reference sequence). The CDR3 totals 15 residues. V gave up 5 bases and J gave up 4 bases; unmatched junction bases: 7. CDR3 DNA: TGTGCCAGTAGTCCCCGGGGGGGATTTTACAATGAGCAGTTCTTC. Its translation is CASSPRGGFYNEQFF.

This clone was observed a single time. This chain links TRBV9 with TRBJ2-2; unclear D gene. The V gene lost 3 bases and the J gene lost 0 bases, with 6 bases spanning the gap. CDR1 and CDR2 from the germline V gene are SGDLS and YYNGEE. The CDR3 length is 14 residues. CDR3 nucleotides: TGTGCCAGCAGCGACCTACCGAACACCGGGGAGCTGTTTTTT. Its translation is CASSDLPNTGELFF. Using reference TRBV9 and TRBJ2-2 for the parts outside the CDR3, the full variable domain is DSGVTQTPKHLITATGQRVTLRCSPRSGDLSVYWYQQSLDQGLQFLIQYYNGEERAKGNILERFSAQQFPDLHSELNLSSLELGDSALYFCASSDLPNTGELFFGEGSRLTVL.

The chain carries TRBV5-1 and TRBJ2-7, with TRBD1 matching over 9 bases. The CDR3 runs to 15 residues. Germline V lookup: CDR1 SGHRS, CDR2 YFSETQ. Germline trimming cut 0 bases from V and 5 bases from J; bases unmatched to any gene: 6. CDR3: CASSLEGTGRNEQYF. The CDR3 nucleotides are TGCGCCAGCAGCTTGGAGGGGACAGGGAGAAACGAGCAGTACTTC.

CDR3 nucleotide sequence: TGCGCCAGCAGTGAGAGCCCCTCCTACGAGCAGTACTTC. Its protein is CASSESPSYEQYF. The chain recombines TRBV10-1 with TRBJ2-7; no reliable D call. There are 13 residues in the CDR3. V lost 2 bases, J lost 0 bases, and 5 bases lay in between. Germline values: CDR1 WNHNN, CDR2 SYGVQD (reference sequence).

V usage is TRBV2 and J usage is TRBJ2-5; TRBD2 matches at 10 bases. The ends lost 5 bases at V and 1 base at J; junction bases unmatched: 1. CDR1 is SNHLY and CDR2 is FYNNEI in the germline V gene. The CDR3 totals 14 residues. The CDR3 DNA reads as TGTGCCAGCAGTCGGACTAGCGGCCAAGAGACCCAGTACTTC. It encodes CASSRTSGQETQYF.

The rearrangement links TRBV6-5 to TRBJ2-7; D could derive from TRBD1 or TRBD2 (7 bases each). The CDR3 spans 14 residues. Germline CDR1 MNHEY, CDR2 SVGAGI. V lost 6 bases and J 3 bases, leaving 15 bases between the germline ends. The DNA for the CDR3 is TGTGCCAGCAGCTCCCAGCGGGACAGCTACGAGCAGTACTTC. The encoded protein is CASSSQRDSYEQYF.

The V gene is TRBV30, the J gene TRBJ1-4, with 7 bases that match TRBD1. The CDR3 is 14 amino acids. The V segment lost 0 bases and the J segment 8 bases; nucleotides outside the gene matches: 6. Germline CDR1 is GTSNPN and CDR2 is SVGIG (reference sequence). The CDR3 reads CAWSVRGGSEKLFF. For the CDR3, the DNA is TGTGCCTGGAGTGTACGAGGGGGCTCAGAAAAACTGTTTTTT.

The V and J genes are TRBV7-2 and TRBJ1-2, with D possibly TRBD1 on 5 matching bases. The V end lost 5 bases, the J end lost 3 bases, and 16 bases lay between the germline ends. Germline-derived CDR1 and CDR2 are SGHTA and FQGNSA. The CDR3 has 15 amino acids. CDR3 in amino acids: CASSPTIQGDYGYTF. The CDR3 coding sequence is TGTGCCAGCAGCCCTACGATCCAGGGTGACTATGGCTACACCTTC. Full variable domain (remainder filled in from reference TRBV7-2 and TRBJ1-2): GAGVSQSPSNKVTEKGKDVELRCDPISGHTALYWYRQSLGQGLEFLIYFQGNSAPDKSGLPSDRFSAERTGGSVSTLTIQRTQQEDSAVYLCASSPTIQGDYGYTFGSGTRLTVV.

CDR3 region: CASSHGQGGADTQYF. The CDR3 DNA reads as TGCGCCAGCAGTCACGGACAGGGAGGCGCAGATACGCAGTATTTT. The chain links TRBV5-1 to TRBJ2-3, with 8 bases lining up with TRBD1. Losses at the gene ends were 5 bases for V and 4 bases for J; bases not matched to a gene: 9. The CDR3 runs 15 residues. CDR1 and CDR2 from the germline V gene are SGHRS and YFSETQ.

The chain has TRBV11-2 and TRBJ2-7, with 10 bases matching TRBD2. The germline V gene has CDR1 SGHAT and CDR2 FQNNGV. The CDR3 runs 15 residues. Trimming took 8 bases from V and 2 from J; bases not matched to a gene: 9. For the CDR3, the DNA is TGTGCCAGCGCTTCGCCAGCGGGAGGGCCCTACGAGCAGTACTTC. It codes for CASASPAGGPYEQYF.

The V gene is TRBV2, the J gene TRBJ1-5; D ambiguous. V was cut by 3 bases and J by 5 bases, with 11 bases left in between. Germline V gene sequence: CDR1 SNHLY, CDR2 FYNNEI. This CDR3 region has 14 residues. CDR3 DNA sequence: TGTGCCAGCAGTGATCGGACGGAAGATCAGCCCCAGCATTTT. It specifies CASSDRTEDQPQHF.

This clone was detected only a few times. The chain is built from TRBV5-4 and TRBJ2-3; 9 nucleotides align to TRBD2. V trimming: 4 bases; J trimming: 6 bases; junction bases outside the gene matches: 9. The CDR3 is made up of 15 amino acids. Germline V gene sequence: CDR1 SGHNT, CDR2 YYREEE (reference sequence). The CDR3 here is CASSRIGTSIDTQYF. The CDR3 coding sequence is TGTGCCAGCAGCCGGATCGGGACTAGCATCGATACGCAGTATTTT.

This chain links TRBV5-1 with TRBJ2-5; D is ambiguous. Trimming pared 0 bases from V and 1 base from J, leaving 7 bases between. This CDR3 is built from 14 residues. Germline V CDR1 and CDR2: SGHRS, YFSETQ. CDR3 protein: CASSLGRTQETQYF. In DNA form, the CDR3 reads TGCGCCAGCAGCTTGGGCAGGACCCAAGAGACCCAGTACTTC.

This sequence joins TRBV5-4 and TRBJ2-7; D is undetermined. The CDR3 length is 13 residues. Germline loops: CDR1 SGHNT, CDR2 YYREEE (reference sequence). V lost 2 bases and J lost 4, with 10 bases in between. The CDR3 loop reads CASSFQRSYEQYF. As DNA, the CDR3 is TGTGCCAGCAGCTTCCAACGGAGTTACGAGCAGTACTTC. The full variable domain, with the rest looked up from reference TRBV5-4 and TRBJ2-7, is ETGVTQSPTHLIKTRGQQVTLRCSSQSGHNTVSWYQQALGQGPQFIFQYYREEENGRGNFPPRFSGLQFPNYSSELNVNALELDDSALYLCASSFQRSYEQYFGPGTRLTVT.

The V gene is TRBV7-2, the J gene TRBJ2-6; TRBD1 matches 7 bases. The length of the CDR3 is 15 residues. V trimming: 2 bases; J trimming: 11 bases; junction bases outside the gene matches: 9. Germline lookup yields CDR1 SGHTA and CDR2 FQGNSA. This CDR3 is CASSLRGQGDDVLTF. CDR3 in DNA: TGTGCCAGCAGCTTAAGGGGTCAGGGGGACGACGTCCTGACTTTC.

The V and J genes are TRBV5-6 and TRBJ2-1, with 7 bases matching TRBD2. CDR3 length: 13 amino acids. Trimming took 0 bases from V and 15 from J; bases not matched to a gene: 9. Germline V gene lookup returns CDR1 SGHDT and CDR2 YYEEEE. CDR3 DNA: TGTGCCAGCAGCTTGGGACTAGCAATTATCCCGTTCTTC. Protein product: CASSLGLAIIPFF. Full variable domain (missing parts from reference TRBV5-6 and TRBJ2-1): DAGVTQSPTHLIKTRGQQVTLRCSPKSGHDTVSWYQQALGQGPQFIFQYYEEEERQRGNFPDRFSGHQFPNYSSELNVNALLLGDSALYLCASSLGLAIIPFFGPGTRLTVL.

The chain joins TRBV2 to TRBJ2-3; no firm D call. Trimming removed 4 bases from V and 4 bases from J, with 9 bases in between. CDR3 length equals 13 residues. Germline V gives CDR1 SNHLY, CDR2 FYNNEI. The DNA for the CDR3 is TGTGCCAGCAGTGGTCTAAGGGCAGATACGCAGTATTTT. Amino acids: CASSGLRADTQYF.

The chain recombines TRBV19 with TRBJ2-5, with 8 bases fitting TRBD2. Per germline, CDR1 LNHDA and CDR2 SQIVND (reference sequence). With 10 bases clipped from V and 5 bases from J, the junction kept 15 bases outside the gene matches. The CDR3 loop spans 15 amino acids. This chain's CDR3 is CATMTGGRGYETQYF. CDR3 coding DNA: TGTGCCACCATGACGGGAGGGAGAGGTTACGAGACCCAGTACTTC.

Written as DNA, the CDR3 is TGTGCCAGTAGTCCCGGTGGCCTGAGGGAGCAGTACTTC. Its translation is CASSPGGLREQYF. The chain couples TRBV19 to TRBJ2-7; D not resolved. The CDR3 is 13 residues long. Trimming removed 5 bases from V and 7 bases from J, with 15 bases in between. Germline V lookup: CDR1 LNHDA, CDR2 SQIVND (reference sequence).

The chain is built from TRBV9 and TRBJ2-2; D unclear. The CDR3 runs to 14 residues. Trimming removed 4 bases at V and 6 bases at J, with 13 bases between. Germline V gives CDR1 SGDLS, CDR2 YYNGEE. CDR3 loop: CASSWGTQSGELFF. CDR3 in DNA: TGTGCCAGCAGCTGGGGAACTCAGTCCGGGGAGCTGTTTTTT.

In nucleotides, the CDR3 is TGTGCCTGGAGCGATAGCGGGAGGGTCCAGCAGTACTTC. This sequence encodes CAWSDSGRVQQYF. This rearrangement joins TRBV30 to TRBJ2-7; the match to TRBD2 covers 11 bases. The CDR3 runs to 13 residues. V shed 3 bases and J 8 bases; nucleotides not matched to a gene: 6. The germline V gene has CDR1 GTSNPN and CDR2 SVGIG (reference sequence).

The rearrangement joins TRBV30 to TRBJ1-4, with D perhaps matching TRBD1 (6 bases). The CDR3 is 15 amino acids. Trimming took off 3 bases at V and 4 bases at J, with 15 bases between the two ends. CDR1 and CDR2 from the germline V gene are GTSNPN and SVGIG (reference sequence). The CDR3 protein is CAWSTSGASNEKLFF. CDR3 nucleotides: TGTGCCTGGAGCACATCAGGGGCCAGTAATGAAAAACTGTTTTTT. The full variable domain, rest sourced from reference TRBV30 and TRBJ1-4, is SQTIHQWPATLVQPVGSPLSLECTVEGTSNPNLYWYRQAAGRGLQLLFYSVGIGQISSEVPQNLSASRPQDRQFILSSKKLLLSDSGFYLCAWSTSGASNEKLFFGSGTQLSVL.

The V call is TRBV27, the J call TRBJ2-7; 7 nucleotides line up with TRBD1. The CDR3 covers 14 residues. CDR1 and CDR2 from the germline V gene are MNHEY and SMNVEV (reference sequence). V shed 6 bases, J shed 3 bases, and the junction held 8 bases outside the gene matches. The CDR3 loop reads CASRRQGPDYEQYF. CDR3 nucleotide sequence: TGTGCCAGCAGGAGACAGGGACCCGACTACGAGCAGTACTTC.

The chain combines TRBV10-2 with TRBJ1-1, with no clear D. The CDR3 is 14 residues long. From germline, CDR1 is WSHSY and CDR2 SAAADI. V was pared by 10 bases and J by 1 base, with 16 bases between. The CDR3 here is CATAVATRNTEAFF. The CDR3 DNA follows: TGCGCCACCGCGGTTGCGACACGGAACACTGAAGCTTTCTTT.

The chain is built from TRBV15 and TRBJ2-3; D is uncertain. The germline V gene has CDR1 LNHNV and CDR2 YYDKDF (reference sequence). Trimming stripped 3 bases from V and 6 bases from J, with 7 bases between. The CDR3 extends over 12 amino acids. In DNA form, the CDR3 reads TGTGCCACCAGCAGCCGTTGGGATACGCAGTATTTT. This codes for CATSSRWDTQYF. Full variable domain (remainder filled in from reference TRBV15 and TRBJ2-3): DAMVIQNPRYQVTQFGKPVTLSCSQTLNHNVMYWYQQKSSQAPKLLFHYYDKDFNNEADTPDNFQSRRPNTSFCFLDIRSPGLGDTAMYLCATSSRWDTQYFGPGTRLTVL.